This T cell receptor (beta chain) stems from a study of T cells after yellow fever vaccination. Deletions cut 3 bases from V and 0 bases from J, with 12 bases between. The CDR3 loop spans 14 amino acids. Germline V gene lookup returns CDR1 DFQATT and CDR2 SNEGSKA (reference sequence). Each CDR3 protein gets one entry after TCRdb re-called the 5' RACE reads with MiXCR. The data contain 510,000 or so distinct CDR3 sequences, 19% of them singletons. As concerns this clonotype: Its antigen remains unidentified.

Study-level results: Weaker in magnitude, the secondary response showed a faster peak on day 5 versus 15.

The sequence came from a man in his thirties or forties who received the YFV17D yellow fever vaccine. V is TRBV20-1 and J is TRBJ2-7; tentatively, D is TRBD2 (5 bases). The sample consisted of PBMCs, taken 15 days after the yellow fever booster vaccination. DNA of the CDR3: TGCAGTGCTAGTAGCGCCCGGAGCTCCTACGAGCAGTACTTC. Residues: CSASSARSSYEQYF.